The present entry profiles one T cell receptor (beta chain) with its context. As yet, its antigen is unknown. Lesional scalp tissue (obtained by punch biopsy) and peripheral blood were collected from alopecia areata patients. This sample is drawn from a study of CD8+ T cells in alopecia areata. Study context: A 6-month period off drug followed tofacitinib, which lasted 6 to 18 months. Study-wide points: Affected lesional scalp, above all in alopecia totalis/universalis, was more clonal than normal scalp.

Once RNA had been extracted, it was reverse transcribed into cDNA to act as the sequencing template. Here immunoSEQ multiplex PCR was the method, and the copy in TCRdb shows in-frame clones only, minus some. The sample consists of 150,000 or so clones, roughly 62% of them appearing once. The V end was cut by 7 bases, the J end by 9 bases, with 18 bases between. The CDR3 is made up of 12 amino acids. In germline, CDR1 is SQVTM, CDR2 ANQGSEA. The receptor was derived from a human donor with alopecia areata. The V gene is TRBV29-1, the J gene TRBJ1-2; D is unresolved. The source was CD4+ T cells sorted from blood, collected at week 0. The CDR3 DNA sequence: TGCAGCGCTGCGGGTCTTCTCTCCAGCTACACCTTC. Its protein product is CSAAGLLSSYTF.